The rows below give T cell receptor beta chains drawn from one sample of a study of beta chain features in type 1 diabetes. Only in-frame clones appear in the TCRdb table, and some are missing; sequencing was by immunoSEQ multiplex PCR. The sample consists of about 900,000 clones, 15% to 20% of them appearing once. Source material: naive CD4+ T cells from blood. These receptors all stem from a woman aged 18 to 35 in good health. CDR3s include the opening cysteine and the closing phenylalanine or tryptophan. Each record gives: J gene, clone size, V gene, D gene, CDR3 DNA, CDR3 protein. The D gene is left open where the match is weak. Not all rows give a size; the values are once, few, many and, for expanded clones, a class.

>TRBJ1-2|-|TRBV12-5|-
TGTGCTAGCTTACCTATGTCCCGGGACATTGGGGGCTACACCTTC
CASLPMSRDIGGYTF
>TRBJ2-3|-|TRBV7-3|-
TGTGCCAGCATGGGCCCCAACGCAGATACGCAGTATTTT
CASMGPNADTQYF
>TRBJ1-5|few|TRBV29-1|-
TGCAGCGTTCGGCAGGTCGGGTTCAATCAGCCCCAGCATTTT
CSVRQVGFNQPQHF
>TRBJ2-1|few|TRBV6-1|-
TGTGCCAGCAGTGAGAACATACTAGGTCGGGATGAGCAGTTCTTC
CASSENILGRDEQFF
>TRBJ2-7|-|TRBV10-2|-
TGCGCCAGCATGGGGGATTCAAACTACGAGCAGTACTTC
CASMGDSNYEQYF
>TRBJ2-2|few|TRBV14|-
TGTGCCAGCAGCGCCATGAACACCGGGGAGCTGTTTTTT
CASSAMNTGELFF
>TRBJ2-1|-|TRBV15|TRBD1
TGTGCCACCAGCAGAGAAGGAAGGGGGCGCGTTGAGCAGTTCTTC
CATSREGRGRVEQFF
>TRBJ2-1|few|TRBV6-5|TRBD1
TGTGCCAGCAGTTACCCACCGGGACAGGGCCGGTGGGAGCAGTTCTTC
CASSYPPGQGRWEQFF
>TRBJ2-2|few|TRBV5-1|-
TGCGCCAGCAGCCTGGACAGACCGAACACCGGGGAGCTGTTTTTT
CASSLDRPNTGELFF
>TRBJ2-2|-|TRBV13|-
TGTGCCAGCAGCTTAGTTGGCAGCGGCGCGAACACCGGGGAGCTGTTTTTT
CASSLVGSGANTGELFF
>TRBJ1-1|-|TRBV6-1|TRBD1
TGTGCCAGCAGTGCTAGACAGGGGGCGAACACTGAAGCTTTCTTT
CASSARQGANTEAFF
>TRBJ1-1|-|TRBV28|-
TGTGCCAGCAGCAGGTCCGCCAACACTGAAGCTTTCTTT
CASSRSANTEAFF
>TRBJ1-5|few|TRBV2|-
TGTGCCAGCAGCCGAGGGAGCAATCAGCCCCAGCATTTT
CASSRGSNQPQHF
>TRBJ2-7|-|TRBV6-5|-
TGTGCCAGCAGTTACTCGTACCAGAGCTCCTACGAGCAGTACTTC
CASSYSYQSSYEQYF
>TRBJ2-6|-|TRBV28|-
TGTGCCAGCAGTCCGAGGGAGGGGGCTCGCTCTGGGGCCAACGTCCTGACTTTC
CASSPREGARSGANVLTF
>TRBJ1-1|-|TRBV4-3|-
TGCGCCAGCAGCCCCATGGGCGCGAACACTGAAGCTTTCTTT
CASSPMGANTEAFF
>TRBJ2-3|few|TRBV15|-
TGTGCCACCAGCAGAGGGACAGTCACAGATACGCAGTATTTT
CATSRGTVTDTQYF
>TRBJ2-1|-|TRBV6-6|-
TGTGCCAGCACCCCTCTGGACAGCTCGCAGACCAAAGTGTTCTTC
CASTPLDSSQTKVFF
>TRBJ1-5|few|TRBV19|-
TGTGCCAGTAGTATAGAGACAGGCGTTGGCAGCAATCAGCCCCAGCATTTT
CASSIETGVGSNQPQHF
>TRBJ2-1|few|TRBV7-9|-
TGTGCCAGCAGCTTAACAGGGAATGAGCAGTTCTTC
CASSLTGNEQFF
>TRBJ1-5|few|TRBV19|TRBD1
TGTGCCAGTAGTATATTTGGGACAGTGGACAATCAGCCCCAGCATTTT
CASSIFGTVDNQPQHF
>TRBJ1-5|few|TRBV28|-
TGTGCCAGCCACCCCGCACAGGGTTTTAGCAATCAGCCCCAGCATTTT
CASHPAQGFSNQPQHF
>TRBJ2-7|-|TRBV28|-
TGTGCCAGCAGTTTCGAAGGGAGTCGGTACGAGCAGTACTTC
CASSFEGSRYEQYF
>TRBJ1-5|-|TRBV9|-
TGTGCCAGCAGCGCGGGACCCTATAGCAATCAGCCCCAGCATTTT
CASSAGPYSNQPQHF
>TRBJ2-7|few|TRBV5-1|-
TGCGCCAGCAGCTTGGTTTTGGGGAACGAGCAGTACTTC
CASSLVLGNEQYF
>TRBJ2-2|-|TRBV11-2|-
TGTGCCAGCAGCTTATCAAACGCAGGGATCACCGGGGAGCTGTTTTTT
CASSLSNAGITGELFF
>TRBJ2-7|few|TRBV20-1|-
TGCAGTGCTAGTGAGGTTTACGAGCAGTACTTC
CSASEVYEQYF
>TRBJ2-7|-|TRBV7-9|-
TGTGCCAGCAGCTTAGGGGCAGGACTTAACTACGAGCAGTACTTC
CASSLGAGLNYEQYF
>TRBJ2-1|few|TRBV5-4|TRBD1
TGTGCCAGCGGGACAGGGAACACGTATGAGCAGTTCTTC
CASGTGNTYEQFF
>TRBJ2-3|-|TRBV11-2|-
TGTGCCAGCAGCCAGTTTCGACGAACAGATACGCAGTATTTT
CASSQFRRTDTQYF
>TRBJ2-5|-|TRBV7-9|TRBD2
TGTGCCAGCAGCCATGGGGCAGCGGGACAAGAGACCCAGTACTTC
CASSHGAAGQETQYF
>TRBJ2-7|few|TRBV5-6|TRBD1
TGTGCCAGCAGCTTGTGGGACAGACACGAGCAGTACTTC
CASSLWDRHEQYF
>TRBJ2-1|-|TRBV29-1|TRBD2
TGCAGCGTTGAACACGGGAGGGCCAGTTCGAGCAGTGAGCAGTTCTTC
CSVEHGRASSSSEQFF
>TRBJ2-2|few|TRBV7-9|TRBD2
TGTGCCAGCAGCTTGGCCACTAGCGGCGCGAACACCGGGGAGCTGTTTTTT
CASSLATSGANTGELFF
>TRBJ2-5|-|TRBV2|-
TGTGCCAGCAGACGCCTTGGGGAGACCCAGTACTTC
CASRRLGETQYF
>TRBJ2-3|few|TRBV5-1|-
TGCGCCAGCAGTCCGCCTCAAACTACGGCAGATACGCAGTATTTT
CASSPPQTTADTQYF
>TRBJ1-1|-|TRBV6-6|TRBD1
TGTGCCAGCAGGGACAGGGTTTCGGACACTGAAGCTTTCTTT
CASRDRVSDTEAFF
>TRBJ2-7|-|TRBV7-9|-
TGTGCCAGCAGCTTAGGGATACAGGGTGACGAGCAGTACTTC
CASSLGIQGDEQYF
>TRBJ2-7|few|TRBV28|-
TGTGCCAGCACCTCGGCTTATAGTAGCGAGCAGTACTTC
CASTSAYSSEQYF
>TRBJ2-2|-|TRBV5-1|TRBD2
TGCGCCAGCAGCACCCCCCCAGATTTAGCGGGGACCGGGGAGCTGTTTTTT
CASSTPPDLAGTGELFF
>TRBJ1-5|-|TRBV14|-
TGTGCCAGCAGCCAAGGGGTGAATCAGCCCCAGCATTTT
CASSQGVNQPQHF
>TRBJ1-2|few|TRBV18|-
TGTGCCAGCTCACCTCGGAGGGAGGATGGCTACACCTTC
CASSPRREDGYTF
>TRBJ1-5|-|TRBV25-1|-
TGTGCCAGCAGTCATGGGGATGTTCAGCCCCAGCATTTT
CASSHGDVQPQHF
>TRBJ2-7|-|TRBV5-4|-
TGTGCCAGCAGCTTTTATGGCGAGCAGTACTTC
CASSFYGEQYF
>TRBJ1-5|few|TRBV28|-
TGTGCCAGCAGTCTGGGGGGACGGGGGCAGCCCCAGCATTTT
CASSLGGRGQPQHF
>TRBJ2-1|few|TRBV4-2|-
TGTGCCAGCAGCCAACTGTCGCGGAGGATATACAATGAGCAGTTCTTC
CASSQLSRRIYNEQFF
>TRBJ2-7|-|TRBV6-6|-
TGTGCCAGCAGTTACGACGGCCTCTACGAGCAGTACTTC
CASSYDGLYEQYF
>TRBJ2-3|few|TRBV9|TRBD1
TGTGCCAGCAGCGTAGTGGGACAGAGCACAGATACGCAGTATTTT
CASSVVGQSTDTQYF
>TRBJ2-2|-|TRBV7-2|-
TGTGCCAGCAGCTTCTTCCCCGGGGAGCTGTTTTTT
CASSFFPGELFF
>TRBJ2-4|few|TRBV7-3|-
TGTGCCAGCAGCTTGGAATCTGGGAGCCAAAACATTCAGTACTTC
CASSLESGSQNIQYF
>TRBJ2-5|few|TRBV7-3|-
TGTGCCAGCAGCCCCGCGACAGGCCAAGGGACCCAGTACTTC
CASSPATGQGTQYF